The entry below describes one TCR beta chain. The data derive from a study of cytomegalovirus exposure and HLA in healthy donors. The PCR had 60 Vbeta and 13 Jbeta primers. Clones were sequenced by immunoSEQ multiplex PCR, and TCRdb holds only the in-frame ones, with some missing. Of about 120,000 clones in the sample, over 80% were seen once. The germline V gene encodes CDR1 MNHNS and CDR2 SASEGT. The CDR3 runs to 15 residues. Trimming removed 2 bases at V and 2 bases at J, with 10 bases between. This clonotype was obtained from a man in his thirties or forties in good health and CMV-seronegative. This chain uses TRBV6-1 with TRBJ1-3; perhaps TRBD1 as D (5 bases). Sequenced material: PBMCs. The CDR3 loop reads CASSETGPTGNTIYF. The DNA of the CDR3 is TGTGCCAGCAGTGAAACAGGACCTACTGGAAACACCATATATTTT.